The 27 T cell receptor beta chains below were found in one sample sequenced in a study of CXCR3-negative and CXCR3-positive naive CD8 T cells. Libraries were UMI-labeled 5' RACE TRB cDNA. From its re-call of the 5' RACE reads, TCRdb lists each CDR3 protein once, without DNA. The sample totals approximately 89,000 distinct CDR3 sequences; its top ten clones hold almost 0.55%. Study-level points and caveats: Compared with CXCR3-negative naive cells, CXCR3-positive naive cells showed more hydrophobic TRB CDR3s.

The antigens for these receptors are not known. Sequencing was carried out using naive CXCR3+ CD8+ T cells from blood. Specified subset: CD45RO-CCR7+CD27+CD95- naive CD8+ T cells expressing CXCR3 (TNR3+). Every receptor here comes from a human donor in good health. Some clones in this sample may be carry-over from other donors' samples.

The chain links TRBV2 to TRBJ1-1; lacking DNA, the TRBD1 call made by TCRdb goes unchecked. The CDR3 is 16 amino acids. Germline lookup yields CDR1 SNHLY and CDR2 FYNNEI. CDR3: CASSGQGAIPGTEAFF.

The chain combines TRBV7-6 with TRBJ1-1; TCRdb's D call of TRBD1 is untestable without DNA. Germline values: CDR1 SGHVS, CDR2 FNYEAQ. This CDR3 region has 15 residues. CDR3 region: CASSLERGPGTEAFF.

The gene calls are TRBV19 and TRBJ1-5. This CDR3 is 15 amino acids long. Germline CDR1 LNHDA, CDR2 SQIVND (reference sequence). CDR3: CASSILRGMNQPQHF.

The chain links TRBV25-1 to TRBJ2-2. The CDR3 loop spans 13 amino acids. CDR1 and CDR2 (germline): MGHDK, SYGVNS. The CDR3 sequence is CEFQVIRPGELFF.

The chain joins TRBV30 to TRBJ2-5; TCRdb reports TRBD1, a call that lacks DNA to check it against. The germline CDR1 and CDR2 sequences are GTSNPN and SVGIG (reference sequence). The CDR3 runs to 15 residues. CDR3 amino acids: CAWSTGQAIQETQYF.

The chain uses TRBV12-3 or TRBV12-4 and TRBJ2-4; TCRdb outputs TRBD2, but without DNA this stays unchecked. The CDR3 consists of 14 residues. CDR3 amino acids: CASSLRESSNIQYF.

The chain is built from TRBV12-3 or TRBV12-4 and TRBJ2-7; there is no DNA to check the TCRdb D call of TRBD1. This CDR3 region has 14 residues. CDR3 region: CASSNPQGPYEQYF.

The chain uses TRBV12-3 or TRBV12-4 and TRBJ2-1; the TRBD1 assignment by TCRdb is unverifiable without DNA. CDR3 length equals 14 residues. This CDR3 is CASNLAGRNNEQFF.

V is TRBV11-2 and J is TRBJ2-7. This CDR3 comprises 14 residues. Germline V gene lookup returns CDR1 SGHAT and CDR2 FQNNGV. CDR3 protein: CASSLGGFSYEQYF.

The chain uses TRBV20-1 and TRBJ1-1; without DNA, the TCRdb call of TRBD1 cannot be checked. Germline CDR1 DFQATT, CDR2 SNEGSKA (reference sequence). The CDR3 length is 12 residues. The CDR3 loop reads CSAGTGGTEAFF.

The CDR3 is CASSVPSREAKYLRSMNTEAFF. This chain uses TRBV9 with TRBJ1-1. CDR1 and CDR2 (germline): SGDLS, YYNGEE. The CDR3 has 22 residues.

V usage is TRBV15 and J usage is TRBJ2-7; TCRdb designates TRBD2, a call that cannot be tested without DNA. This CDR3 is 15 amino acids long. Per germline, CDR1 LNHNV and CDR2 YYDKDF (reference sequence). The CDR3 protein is CATSRSLGLAHEQYF.

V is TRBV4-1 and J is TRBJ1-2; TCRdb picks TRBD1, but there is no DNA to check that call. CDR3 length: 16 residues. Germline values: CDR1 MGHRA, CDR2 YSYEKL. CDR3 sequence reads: CASSQDSDRGTYGYTF.

The chain's CDR3 is CASSELLAPYEQYF. The chain employs TRBV6-1 and TRBJ2-7; without DNA, the TCRdb call of TRBD2 cannot be checked. CDR3 length: 14 residues. Germline CDR1 and CDR2: MNHNS and SASEGT.

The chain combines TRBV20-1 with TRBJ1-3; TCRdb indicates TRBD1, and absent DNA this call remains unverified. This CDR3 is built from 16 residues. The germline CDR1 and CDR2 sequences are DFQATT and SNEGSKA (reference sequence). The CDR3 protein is CSADGGTGRDGNTIYF.

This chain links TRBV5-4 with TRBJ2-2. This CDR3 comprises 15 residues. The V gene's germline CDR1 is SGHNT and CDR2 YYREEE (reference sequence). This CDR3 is CASSPTPGTTGELFF.

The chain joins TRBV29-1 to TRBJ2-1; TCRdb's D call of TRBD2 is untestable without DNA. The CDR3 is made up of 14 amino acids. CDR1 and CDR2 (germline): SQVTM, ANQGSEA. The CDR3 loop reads CSVEAEAGVYEQFF.

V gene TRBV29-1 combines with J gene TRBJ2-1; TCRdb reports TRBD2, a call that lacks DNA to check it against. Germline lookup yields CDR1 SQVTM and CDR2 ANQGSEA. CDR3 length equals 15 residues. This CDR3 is CSVELALAGGDEQFF.

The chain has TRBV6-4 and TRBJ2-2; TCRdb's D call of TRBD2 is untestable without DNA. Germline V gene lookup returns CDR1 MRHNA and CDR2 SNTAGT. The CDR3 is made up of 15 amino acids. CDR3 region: CASSRGLAEPGELFF.

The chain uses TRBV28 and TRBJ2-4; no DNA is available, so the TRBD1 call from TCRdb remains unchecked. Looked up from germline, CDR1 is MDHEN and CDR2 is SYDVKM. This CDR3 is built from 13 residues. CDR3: CATGGFSKNIQYF.

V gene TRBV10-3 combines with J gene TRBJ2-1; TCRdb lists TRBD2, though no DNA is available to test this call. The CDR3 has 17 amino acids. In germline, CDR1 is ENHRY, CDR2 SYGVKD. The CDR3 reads CAISEDLTSGVYNEQFF.

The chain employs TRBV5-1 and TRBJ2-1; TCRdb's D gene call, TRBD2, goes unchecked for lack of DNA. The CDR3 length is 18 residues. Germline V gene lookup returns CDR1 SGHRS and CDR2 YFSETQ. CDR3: CASSAGWTSGGLRDEQFF. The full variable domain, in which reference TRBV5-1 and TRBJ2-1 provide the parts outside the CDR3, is KAGVTQTPRYLIKTRGQQVTLSCSPISGHRSVSWYQQTPGQGLQFLFEYFSETQRNKGNFPGRFSGRQFSNSRSEMNVSTLELGDSALYLCASSAGWTSGGLRDEQFFGPGTRLTVL.

The chain's CDR3 is CAISELGNKETQYF. The rearrangement links TRBV10-3 to TRBJ2-5. This CDR3 has 14 residues. Germline V lookup: CDR1 ENHRY, CDR2 SYGVKD.

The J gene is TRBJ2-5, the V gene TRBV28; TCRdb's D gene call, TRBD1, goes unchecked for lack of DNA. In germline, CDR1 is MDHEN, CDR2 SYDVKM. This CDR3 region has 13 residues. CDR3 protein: CASSSSREETQYF.

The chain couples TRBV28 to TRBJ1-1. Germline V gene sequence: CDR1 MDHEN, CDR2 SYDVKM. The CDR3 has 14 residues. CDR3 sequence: CASSFLGENTEAFF.

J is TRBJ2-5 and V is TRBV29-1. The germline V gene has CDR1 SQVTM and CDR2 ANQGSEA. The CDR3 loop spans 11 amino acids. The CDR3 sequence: CSVQIWETQYF.

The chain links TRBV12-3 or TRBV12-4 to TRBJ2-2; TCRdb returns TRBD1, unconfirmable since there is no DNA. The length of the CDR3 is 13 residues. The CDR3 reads CASSFTGFRELFF.